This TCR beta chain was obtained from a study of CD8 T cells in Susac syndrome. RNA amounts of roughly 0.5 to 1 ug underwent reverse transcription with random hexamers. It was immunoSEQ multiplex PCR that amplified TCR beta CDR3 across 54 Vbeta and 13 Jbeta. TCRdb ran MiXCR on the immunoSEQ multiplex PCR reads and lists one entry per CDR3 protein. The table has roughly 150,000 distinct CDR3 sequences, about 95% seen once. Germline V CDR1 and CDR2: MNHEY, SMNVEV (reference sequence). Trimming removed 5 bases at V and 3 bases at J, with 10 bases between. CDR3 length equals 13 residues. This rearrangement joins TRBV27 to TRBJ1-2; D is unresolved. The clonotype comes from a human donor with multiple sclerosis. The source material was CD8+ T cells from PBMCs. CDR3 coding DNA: TGTGCCAGCAGTCCGGGAAGCGACTATGGCTACACCTTC. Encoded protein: CASSPGSDYGYTF.